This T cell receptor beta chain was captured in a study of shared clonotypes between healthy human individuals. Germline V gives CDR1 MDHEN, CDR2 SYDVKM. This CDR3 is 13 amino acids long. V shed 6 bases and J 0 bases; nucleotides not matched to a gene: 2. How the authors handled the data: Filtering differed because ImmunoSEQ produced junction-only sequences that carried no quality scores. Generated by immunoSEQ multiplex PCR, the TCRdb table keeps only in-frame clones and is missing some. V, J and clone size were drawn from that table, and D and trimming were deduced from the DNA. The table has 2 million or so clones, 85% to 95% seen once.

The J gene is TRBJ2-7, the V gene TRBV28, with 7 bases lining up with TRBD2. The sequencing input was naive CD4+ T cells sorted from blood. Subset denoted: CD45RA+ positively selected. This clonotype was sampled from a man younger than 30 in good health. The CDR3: CASSTGGSYEQYF. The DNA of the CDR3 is TGTGCCAGCAGCACGGGGGGCTCCTACGAGCAGTACTTC. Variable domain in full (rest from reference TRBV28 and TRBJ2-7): DVKVTQSSRYLVKRTGEKVFLECVQDMDHENMFWYRQDPGLGLRLIYFSYDVKMKEKGDIPEGYSVSREKKERFSLILESASTNQTSMYLCASSTGGSYEQYFGPGTRLTVT.